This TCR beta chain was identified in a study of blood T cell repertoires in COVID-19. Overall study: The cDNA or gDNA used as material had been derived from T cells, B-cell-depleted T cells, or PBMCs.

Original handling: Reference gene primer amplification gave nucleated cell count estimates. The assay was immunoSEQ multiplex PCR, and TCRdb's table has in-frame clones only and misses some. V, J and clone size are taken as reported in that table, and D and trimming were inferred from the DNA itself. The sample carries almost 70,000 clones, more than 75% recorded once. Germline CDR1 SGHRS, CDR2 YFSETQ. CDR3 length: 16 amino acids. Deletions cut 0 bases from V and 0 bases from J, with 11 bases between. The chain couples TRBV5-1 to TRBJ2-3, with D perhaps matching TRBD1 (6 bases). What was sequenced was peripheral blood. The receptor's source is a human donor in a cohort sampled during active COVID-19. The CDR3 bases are TGCGCCAGCAGCTTGGCACAGGGCACTAGCACAGATACGCAGTATTTT. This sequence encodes CASSLAQGTSTDTQYF.